This is a list of T cell receptor beta chains from one sample in a study of shared clonotypes between healthy human individuals. TCRdb's table, derived via immunoSEQ multiplex PCR, lists solely in-frame clones and lacks some. The repertoire holds roughly 2.2 million clones, roughly 90% seen once, with 0.37% in the top ten. Sequencing input: naive CD4+ T cells from PBMCs. The receptors derive from a man aged 18 to 29 in good health. Some clones in this sample may be carry-over from other donors' samples. Both conserved end residues are part of each CDR3. The D gene is left open where the match is weak. Rows give clone size only sometimes, using once, few, many, or a class for an expanded clone.

v_gene	d_gene	abundance	j_gene	len	CDR3aa	CDR3nt
TRBV7-2	-	-	TRBJ2-1	15	CASSLGGASYNEQFF	TGTGCCAGCAGCTTAGGGGGGGCCTCCTACAATGAGCAGTTCTTC
TRBV6-1	-	-	TRBJ1-1	14	CASSLGRGNTEAFF	TGTGCCAGCAGTTTGGGCAGGGGGAACACTGAAGCTTTCTTT
TRBV5-8	-	once	TRBJ2-1	11	CASSLYNEQFF	TGTGCCAGCAGTCTCTACAATGAGCAGTTCTTC
TRBV2	-	-	TRBJ1-2	13	CASGFQGRYGYTF	TGTGCCAGCGGGTTTCAGGGACGGTATGGCTACACCTTC
TRBV27	-	once	TRBJ1-5	15	CASRRKAVGDQPQHF	TGTGCCAGCAGGCGTAAGGCGGTAGGGGATCAGCCCCAGCATTTT
TRBV29-1	TRBD1	-	TRBJ1-5	14	CSVEDRGPNQPQHF	TGCAGCGTTGAAGACAGGGGGCCCAATCAGCCCCAGCATTTT
TRBV28	-	-	TRBJ2-7	14	CASTIQGARYEQYF	TGTGCCAGCACCATTCAAGGGGCCCGCTACGAGCAGTACTTC
TRBV19	TRBD2	once	TRBJ2-7	16	CASSIDAASGEYEQYF	TGTGCCAGTAGTATAGATGCGGCTAGCGGGGAGTACGAGCAGTACTTC
TRBV7-9	-	once	TRBJ2-3	16	CASSLGTGDGSDTQYF	TGTGCCAGCAGCCTCGGGACTGGAGACGGGTCAGATACGCAGTATTTT
TRBV4-1	-	-	TRBJ2-3	17	CASSQEYWGSGTDTQYF	TGCGCCAGCAGCCAAGAGTATTGGGGGTCCGGCACAGATACGCAGTATTTT
TRBV5-1	-	-	TRBJ2-5	16	CASSLRGTRLQETQYF	TGCGCCAGCAGCTTGCGGGGGACGCGGCTACAAGAGACCCAGTACTTC
TRBV5-1	-	-	TRBJ2-3	16	CASSKVLASSTDTQYF	TGCGCCAGCTCCAAGGTACTAGCCTCTAGCACAGATACGCAGTATTTT
TRBV20-1	-	-	TRBJ2-3	10	CSWGADTQYF	TGCAGTTGGGGGGCAGATACGCAGTATTTT
TRBV6-1	TRBD1	-	TRBJ1-5	15	CASSTGQGNNQPQHF	TGTGCCAGCAGCACCGGACAGGGCAACAATCAGCCCCAGCATTTT
TRBV5-1	-	once	TRBJ2-1	12	CASSFSSNEQFF	TGCGCCAGCAGCTTTAGCTCCAATGAGCAGTTCTTC
TRBV7-3	-	-	TRBJ2-1	15	CASSTAGQRNNEQFF	TGTGCCAGCAGCACCGCGGGACAGCGTAACAATGAGCAGTTCTTC
TRBV5-1	-	-	TRBJ1-1	13	CASRSQGNTEAFF	TGCGCCAGCAGATCGCAGGGGAACACTGAAGCTTTCTTT
TRBV25-1	-	-	TRBJ2-3	14	CASTGALSTDTQYF	TGTGCCAGCACAGGGGCCCTTAGCACAGATACGCAGTATTTT
TRBV30	TRBD1	-	TRBJ2-7	13	CAWSRDRPYEQYF	TGTGCCTGGAGTAGGGACAGGCCTTACGAGCAGTACTTC
TRBV21-1	-	-	TRBJ2-2	18	CASSQTGTSGAPRRELFF	TGTGCCAGCAGCCAAACCGGGACTAGCGGGGCCCCACGCCGGGAGCTGTTTTTT
TRBV28	-	-	TRBJ1-5	15	CASSFSGRDNQPQHF	TGTGCCAGCAGTTTCTCCGGACGGGACAATCAGCCCCAGCATTTT
TRBV11-3	TRBD1	-	TRBJ2-1	16	CASSAQGNRGYNEQFF	TGTGCCAGCAGCGCCCAAGGGAACAGGGGCTACAATGAGCAGTTCTTC
TRBV7-3	TRBD2	-	TRBJ2-1	17	CASSQRSSGNSYNEQFF	TGTGCCAGCAGTCAAAGATCAAGCGGGAACTCCTACAATGAGCAGTTCTTC
TRBV7-2	-	few	TRBJ1-2	14	CASSLAGQGYGYTF	TGTGCCAGCAGCTTAGCGGGGCAGGGGTATGGCTACACCTTC
TRBV10-2	TRBD2	-	TRBJ2-5	18	CASSDPSLAGGIQETQYF	TGCGCCAGCAGTGACCCGAGTTTAGCGGGAGGGATACAGGAGACCCAGTACTTC
TRBV25-1	-	-	TRBJ2-1	13	CASQGQVYNEQFF	TGTGCCAGCCAGGGTCAGGTCTACAATGAGCAGTTCTTC
TRBV9	-	-	TRBJ2-7	15	CASSVGGLSSYEQYF	TGTGCCAGCAGCGTAGGCGGCCTAAGCTCCTACGAGCAGTACTTC
TRBV6-5	-	-	TRBJ1-4	16	CASSYLGATTNEKLFF	TGTGCCAGCAGTTACCTCGGGGCCACGACTAATGAAAAACTGTTTTTT
TRBV28	TRBD1	-	TRBJ2-5	12	CASRNRGETQYF	TGTGCCAGCAGAAACAGGGGAGAGACCCAGTACTTC
TRBV7-2	TRBD1	-	TRBJ2-7	14	CASSLETGGHEQYF	TGTGCCAGCAGCTTAGAGACAGGGGGCCACGAGCAGTACTTC
TRBV7-2	-	-	TRBJ2-5	13	CASSSPGFETQYF	TGTGCCAGCAGCAGCCCCGGGTTCGAGACCCAGTACTTC
TRBV7-3	TRBD1	-	TRBJ2-5	14	CASSAQGAGETQYF	TGTGCCAGCAGTGCGCAGGGGGCGGGAGAGACCCAGTACTTC
TRBV7-2	TRBD2	-	TRBJ2-3	15	CASSLWEGSTDTQYF	TGTGCCAGCAGCTTATGGGAGGGTAGCACAGATACGCAGTATTTT
TRBV5-1	TRBD1	-	TRBJ1-3	17	CASSSGQGYFSGNTIYF	TGCGCCAGCAGCTCCGGACAGGGGTATTTCTCTGGAAACACCATATATTTT
TRBV10-3	TRBD1	-	TRBJ1-4	15	CAISGGQITNEKLFF	TGTGCCATCAGTGGGGGACAGATCACTAATGAAAAACTGTTTTTT
TRBV7-2	TRBD1	-	TRBJ1-2	15	CASSLQDRVGYGYTF	TGTGCCAGCAGCTTACAAGACAGGGTGGGCTATGGCTACACCTTC
TRBV7-2	-	-	TRBJ2-2	16	CASSLAPGTNTGELFF	TGTGCCAGCAGCTTAGCGCCAGGCACTAACACCGGGGAGCTGTTTTTT
TRBV4-1	-	-	TRBJ1-2	15	CASSQGVSWGNGYTF	TGCGCCAGCAGCCAAGGTGTATCATGGGGGAATGGCTACACCTTC
TRBV6-5	-	once	TRBJ1-2	11	CASSSGYGYTF	TGTGCCAGCAGTTCGGGCTATGGCTACACCTTC
TRBV6-5	-	-	TRBJ1-2	15	CASSYSRDEGDRYTF	TGTGCCAGCAGTTACTCGAGGGACGAGGGGGACCGCTACACCTTC
TRBV4-1	-	-	TRBJ2-1	16	CASSQEFRSYYNEQFF	TGCGCCAGCAGCCAAGAATTCCGGTCTTACTACAATGAGCAGTTCTTC
TRBV5-1	TRBD1	-	TRBJ2-7	16	CASSLGATGGGYEQYF	TGCGCCAGCAGCTTGGGCGCGACAGGGGGCGGCTACGAGCAGTACTTC
TRBV5-1	-	-	TRBJ2-2	15	CASSITGPNTGELFF	TGCGCCAGCAGCATCACAGGGCCGAACACCGGGGAGCTGTTTTTT
TRBV5-6	-	-	TRBJ2-3	17	CASSRTWGALPTDTQYF	TGTGCCAGCAGTAGAACGTGGGGGGCGCTCCCCACAGATACGCAGTATTTT
TRBV7-8	TRBD2	-	TRBJ2-7	14	CASSPGLAVYEQYF	TGTGCCAGCAGCCCAGGACTAGCGGTCTACGAGCAGTACTTC
TRBV7-9	-	-	TRBJ2-5	16	CASSLEFQDRAQSQYF	TGTGCCAGCAGCTTAGAATTCCAGGACCGTGCTCAGTCCCAGTACTTC
TRBV19	-	-	TRBJ1-5	13	CASSLLRGQPQHF	TGTGCCAGTAGTTTGCTGAGAGGTCAGCCCCAGCATTTT
TRBV5-4	TRBD2	-	TRBJ2-3	14	CAWRGIVGTDTQYF	TGTGCCTGGCGGGGGATAGTGGGAACAGATACGCAGTATTTT
TRBV11-2	-	-	TRBJ2-6	15	CASSQTQGGANVLTF	TGTGCCAGCAGCCAAACACAGGGTGGGGCCAACGTCCTGACTTTC
TRBV7-9	-	once	TRBJ2-6	13	CASSLFGANVLTF	TGTGCCAGCAGCTTATTTGGGGCCAACGTCCTGACTTTC